The rows below give T cell receptor beta chains drawn from one sample of a study of blood T cell repertoires in COVID-19. The method was immunoSEQ multiplex PCR; TCRdb's version includes in-frame clones alone and lacks a portion of them. Of under 300,000 clones detected, roughly 89% appear once; the ten largest clones hold around 10%. Sequences were obtained from PBMCs or T cells enriched from blood (not recorded which). The receptors originated from a man aged 35 to 55 who had recovered from COVID-19. Each CDR3 is given with its conserved first and last residue. The D gene is left open where the match is weak. Size tells how often a clone was seen (once, few, many) or the class of an expanded clone, and some rows leave it out.

abundance	v_gene	d_gene	j_gene	CDR3aa	CDR3nt
.	TRBV4-1	.	TRBJ2-3	CASSQESSGWVTDTQYF	TGCGCCAGCAGCCAAGAGTCCAGCGGGTGGGTCACAGATACGCAGTATTTT
.	TRBV3-1/TRBV3-2	.	TRBJ1-6	CASSQGANSPLHF	TGTGCCAGCAGCCAGGGGGCAAATTCACCCCTCCACTTT
.	TRBV7-2	TRBD1	TRBJ2-6	CASSLARGRGANVLTF	TGTGCCAGCAGCTTAGCTAGGGGGCGTGGGGCCAACGTCCTGACTTTC
.	TRBV18	.	TRBJ2-3	CASVRGGEALGQYF	TGTGCCAGCGTTCGGGGCGGGGAAGCACTTGGGCAGTATTTT
.	TRBV2	TRBD1	TRBJ1-4	CASSGQGIGEKLFF	TGTGCCAGCAGTGGACAGGGGATTGGGGAAAAACTGTTTTTT
.	TRBV7-3	.	TRBJ2-5	CASSLNDGGTEQETQYF	TGTGCCAGCAGCTTAAATGATGGCGGGACAGAACAAGAGACCCAGTACTTC
.	TRBV5-1	.	TRBJ1-1	CASSPPRGGSMNTEAFF	TGCGCCAGCAGCCCCCCACGGGGAGGATCAATGAACACTGAAGCTTTCTTT
once	TRBV12-3/TRBV12-4	.	TRBJ1-2	CASSLDRGYGYTF	TGTGCCAGCAGTTTAGATAGGGGCTATGGCTACACCTTC
.	TRBV3-1/TRBV3-2	.	TRBJ1-6	CASSQFAGGGDSPLHF	TGTGCCAGCAGCCAATTTGCGGGGGGCGGAGATTCACCCCTCCACTTT
once	TRBV19	TRBD1	TRBJ1-2	CASSEGQGDGYTF	TGTGCCAGTAGTGAGGGACAGGGTGATGGCTACACCTTC
.	TRBV18	.	TRBJ1-2	CASSSYRDGYTF	TGTGCCAGCTCATCATACAGGGATGGCTACACCTTC
.	TRBV28	.	TRBJ2-1	CASSRYNEQFF	TGTGCCAGCAGTCGCTACAATGAGCAGTTCTTC
.	TRBV5-4	.	TRBJ2-1	CASSTPGTGLNEQFF	TGTGCCAGCAGCACCCCCGGGACTGGCCTTAATGAGCAGTTCTTC
.	TRBV10-3	.	TRBJ2-3	CAISESSRGTDTQYF	TGTGCCATCAGTGAGTCTTCCCGGGGAACAGATACGCAGTATTTT
.	TRBV10-3	.	TRBJ2-7	CAISDRGYEQYF	TGTGCCATCAGTGACAGGGGTTACGAGCAGTACTTC
.	TRBV27	.	TRBJ1-5	CASSLNRGGPGQPQHF	TGTGCCAGCAGTTTAAATAGGGGAGGTCCGGGTCAGCCCCAGCATTTT
.	TRBV6-5	TRBD2	TRBJ2-7	CASKTSSGLYEQYF	TGTGCCAGCAAGACCTCTAGCGGACTCTACGAGCAGTACTTC
once	TRBV10-2	TRBD2	TRBJ2-1	CASSEKRGSSYNEQFF	TGCGCCAGCAGTGAAAAGCGGGGGAGCTCCTACAATGAGCAGTTCTTC
once	TRBV7-2	TRBD1	TRBJ1-3	CASSSNPGQSSGNTIYF	TGTGCCAGCAGCTCGAACCCGGGACAGAGCTCTGGAAACACCATATATTTT
once	TRBV14	.	TRBJ1-1	CASSQGGPEAFF	TGTGCCAGCAGCCAAGGGGGCCCTGAAGCTTTCTTT
.	TRBV7-7	TRBD2	TRBJ2-1	CASSRDYSSYNEQFF	TGTGCCAGCAGCCGGGACTACTCTTCCTACAATGAGCAGTTCTTC
.	TRBV5-1	TRBD2	TRBJ2-2	CASSLNPAGADGELFF	TGCGCCAGCAGCTTGAACCCAGCGGGAGCGGACGGGGAGCTGTTTTTT
.	TRBV7-9	TRBD1	TRBJ2-1	CASSLPGQGGEQFF	TGTGCCAGCAGCCTACCGGGACAGGGAGGTGAGCAGTTCTTC
.	TRBV3-1/TRBV3-2	TRBD1	TRBJ2-1	CASSQDPTGSSYNEQFF	TGTGCCAGCAGCCAAGATCCGACAGGGAGTTCCTACAATGAGCAGTTCTTC